This is a list of T cell receptor beta chains from one sample in a study of cytomegalovirus exposure and HLA in healthy donors. The method was immunoSEQ multiplex PCR; TCRdb's version includes in-frame clones alone and lacks a portion of them. Of about 360,000 clones in the sample, roughly 85% were seen once. Sequenced material: PBMCs. The source of these receptors is a woman between 18 and 30 years old in good health and CMV-seronegative. CDR3s include the opening cysteine and the closing phenylalanine or tryptophan. The order of the fields is V gene, D gene, clone size, J gene, CDR3 DNA, CDR3 protein. A D gene is named only where the DNA matches it firmly. The size of a clone is reported for some rows only, either as once, few or many, or as a class for expanded clones.

TRBV6-5,TRBD2,.,TRBJ2-1,TGTGCCAGCAGTTTCGATCGCGGGAGCTACAATGAGCAGTTCTTC,CASSFDRGSYNEQFF
TRBV27,.,.,TRBJ2-3,TGTGCCAGCAGGAGTTCGGTTTTAGATACGCAGTATTTT,CASRSSVLDTQYF
TRBV7-9,TRBD2,.,TRBJ2-7,TGTGCCAGCAGCCCCTTCGGACTAGCGGCCTACGAGCAGTACTTC,CASSPFGLAAYEQYF
TRBV19,.,once,TRBJ2-1,TGTGCCAGTAGCACCGGGACATCCTCCTACAATGAGCAGTTCTTC,CASSTGTSSYNEQFF
TRBV9,.,.,TRBJ2-3,TGTGCCAGCAGCAGTCTGGGTCAGGGAACCAATACGCAGTATTTT,CASSSLGQGTNTQYF
TRBV29-1,.,once,TRBJ1-1,TGCAGCGTTGAAATGGGAGGGGTGGGGACTGAAGCTTTCTTT,CSVEMGGVGTEAFF
TRBV27,TRBD1,.,TRBJ2-5,TGTGCCAGCAGTTTATTACCCGGACAGGGGATACAAGAGACCCAGTACTTC,CASSLLPGQGIQETQYF
TRBV7-2,.,.,TRBJ2-7,TGTGCCAGCAGCTTGGGAGTCGGCGAGCAGTACTTC,CASSLGVGEQYF
TRBV6-5,TRBD1,.,TRBJ1-2,TGTGCCAGCACCCGAGACAGGGCAGGTGGCTACACCTTC,CASTRDRAGGYTF
TRBV28,.,.,TRBJ2-4,TGTGCCAGCAGTTTCTCGGGCGCGGGACCTAAAAACATTCAGTACTTC,CASSFSGAGPKNIQYF
TRBV2,.,.,TRBJ2-1,TGTGCCAGCAGTGAACGTCGGAGCTCCTACAATGAGCAGTTCTTC,CASSERRSSYNEQFF
TRBV6-1,.,.,TRBJ1-1,TGTGCCAGCAGCCCCACCCAGGGGAACACTGAAGCTTTCTTT,CASSPTQGNTEAFF
TRBV14,TRBD1,.,TRBJ1-4,TGTGCCAGCAGCCAAGTCCGGGACAGTCATGAAAAACTGTTTTTT,CASSQVRDSHEKLFF
TRBV6-1,TRBD1,few,TRBJ1-1,TGTGCCAGCAGAGACCGGACAGGGGGCACTGAAGCTTTCTTT,CASRDRTGGTEAFF
TRBV5-1,.,.,TRBJ1-3,TGCGCCAGCAGCCCGGGGGGCTCTGGAAACACCATATATTTT,CASSPGGSGNTIYF
TRBV21-1,.,once,TRBJ2-7,TGTGCCAGCACCCTGGACAGGAAAGGCGAGCAGTACTTC,CASTLDRKGEQYF
TRBV6-5,.,.,TRBJ2-7,TGTGCCAGCAGGGCTCGGGGTAGTAACTACGAGCAGTACTTC,CASRARGSNYEQYF
TRBV4-1,TRBD2,.,TRBJ2-1,TGCGCCAGCGGGGGACTAGCGGGGGTAAATGAGCAGTTCTTC,CASGGLAGVNEQFF
TRBV19,TRBD1,.,TRBJ2-7,TGTGCCAGTACCCCAGGGACAGGGGGTTCCTACGAGCAGTACTTC,CASTPGTGGSYEQYF
TRBV5-6,TRBD2,.,TRBJ2-2,TGTGCCAGCAGCTTGGTTGCTAGCGGGAGGACCGGGGAGCTGTTTTTT,CASSLVASGRTGELFF
TRBV28,TRBD2,.,TRBJ2-3,TGTGCCAGCAGAAGGGAAATAGCGGGGGATACGCAGTATTTT,CASRREIAGDTQYF
TRBV7-8,.,.,TRBJ2-1,TGTGCCAGCAGCTTTAGGGGGGGGTACAATGAGCAGTTCTTC,CASSFRGGYNEQFF
TRBV27,.,.,TRBJ1-1,TGTGCCAGCAGCATGCAGGTGAACACTGAAGCTTTCTTT,CASSMQVNTEAFF
TRBV28,.,.,TRBJ2-7,TGTGCCAGCAGTTCAATTAGGGGGAAGACAACTGCCTACGAGCAGTACTTC,CASSSIRGKTTAYEQYF
TRBV27,.,once,TRBJ2-7,TGTGCCAGCAGTTTAGGCGGCCCGGGTCCCTACGAGCAGTACTTC,CASSLGGPGPYEQYF
TRBV6-5,TRBD1,.,TRBJ1-5,TGTGCCAGCAGCCGGGACAGAACACTTAATCAGCCCCAGCATTTT,CASSRDRTLNQPQHF
TRBV2,.,.,TRBJ2-2,TGTGCCAGCAGCCCACCCGGACAGCTGGGGGAGCTGTTTTTT,CASSPPGQLGELFF
TRBV6-4,TRBD2,.,TRBJ2-3,TGTGCCAGCAGTGTCGCTAGCGGGGGGGCAGATACGCAGTATTTT,CASSVASGGADTQYF
TRBV25-1,.,.,TRBJ1-2,TGTGCCAGCAGTGACGGCAGGAACTATGGCTACACCTTC,CASSDGRNYGYTF